The entry that follows covers one TCR beta chain sequence. The antigen is not known. A library of TCRbeta sequences, prepared with unique molecular identifiers, was generated. TCRdb re-analysed the PCR reads in MiXCR, keeping a single row per CDR3 protein. The sample shows approximately 110,000 distinct CDR3 sequences, approximately 10% of them seen only once. The sample is drawn from a study of T-cell reconstitution after alpha-beta-depleted transplantation in children. The study's findings and limits: It was surviving recipient T cells and thymic progenitors that gave some patients high TCRbeta diversity at day 60. A year had passed since transplant, and T-cell counts and diversity by then came mostly from newly produced T cells. Several hundred graft clones that had expanded were reportedly the source of alpha-beta T cells about two months after transplant.

Per germline, CDR1 KGHDR and CDR2 SFDVKD. The CDR3 consists of 14 residues. V was clipped by 2 bases and J by 1 base, with 8 bases between them. This chain uses TRBV24-1 with TRBJ2-7, with D perhaps matching TRBD2 (5 bases). The sequencing here drew on PBMCs, taken before TCRalphabeta/CD19-depleted stem cell transplant. This receptor was obtained from a boy aged 2-15 years with acute lymphoblastic leukemia, due to receive a stem cell transplant. CDR3 sequence: CATSDSGESYEQYF. Here the CDR3 DNA reads TGTGCCACCAGTGATTCCGGGGAGTCCTACGAGCAGTACTTC.